This T cell receptor beta chain is from a study of breast tumors, draining lymph nodes, adjacent tissues. Breast cancer patients provided tissue from their axillary draining lymph nodes. TCRdb fed the multiplex PCR reads into MiXCR, producing one record per CDR3 protein. The sample contains 100,000 or so distinct CDR3 sequences, about 20% of which appear only once. Of note for this clonotype: Antigen specificity is unknown.

This CDR3 contains 14 residues. The germline gives CDR1 KGHSH, CDR2 LQKENI. V lost 0 bases and J lost 0, with 6 bases in between. Findings and limits, study-wide: Tumors had less TCR diversity than lymph nodes, more than nontumor tissue. Data only fit, rather than demonstrated, lymph node origin of most tumor T cells.

Sequencing was performed on axillary lymph node tissue. The chain is built from TRBV18 and TRBJ2-7, with TRBD2 as a possible D gene (6 bases). This clonotype originated in a female donor with breast cancer. Some clones in this sample may be carry-over from other donors' samples. The CDR3 DNA follows: TGTGCCAGCTCACCACCTAGCGGCTCCTACGAGCAGTACTTC. Its protein is CASSPPSGSYEQYF.